This section outlines one TCR beta chain sequence together with its context. The method was immunoSEQ multiplex PCR; TCRdb's version includes in-frame clones alone and lacks a portion of them. Of around 350,000 clones in the sample, about 85% are singletons; the top ten hold 2.5% to 3.5%. The treatment was: around 19 received Ad26.COV2.S at low or high dose, single or two shots; about 5 received placebo; per-sample allocation not given. The investigators took samples on day 63 after the first vaccine or placebo injection. Wuhan-strain spike was delivered by a replication-incompetent Ad26 vector. The sample is drawn from a study of Ad26.COV2.S vaccination and SARS-CoV-2 variants. Background on the study: Donor had been placed in the Ad26.COV2.S arm of the COV1001 trial. Administration of Ad26.COV2.S was intramuscular, either once or twice 56 days apart.

Germline loops: CDR1 SGDLS, CDR2 YYNGEE. The CDR3 is made up of 15 amino acids. Trimming removed 3 bases at V and 5 bases at J, with 14 bases between. The chain carries TRBV9 and TRBJ1-4; the D is unclear. The sequencing here drew on peripheral blood, taken in a trial of Ad26.COV2.S vaccine versus placebo. The receptor was isolated from a person aged 18-60 years who received the Ad26.COV2.S COVID-19 vaccine or a placebo. The CDR3 DNA reads as TGTGCCAGCAGCGAGGGAGGAAAGGCCAATGAAAAACTGTTTTTT. Its translation: CASSEGGKANEKLFF.